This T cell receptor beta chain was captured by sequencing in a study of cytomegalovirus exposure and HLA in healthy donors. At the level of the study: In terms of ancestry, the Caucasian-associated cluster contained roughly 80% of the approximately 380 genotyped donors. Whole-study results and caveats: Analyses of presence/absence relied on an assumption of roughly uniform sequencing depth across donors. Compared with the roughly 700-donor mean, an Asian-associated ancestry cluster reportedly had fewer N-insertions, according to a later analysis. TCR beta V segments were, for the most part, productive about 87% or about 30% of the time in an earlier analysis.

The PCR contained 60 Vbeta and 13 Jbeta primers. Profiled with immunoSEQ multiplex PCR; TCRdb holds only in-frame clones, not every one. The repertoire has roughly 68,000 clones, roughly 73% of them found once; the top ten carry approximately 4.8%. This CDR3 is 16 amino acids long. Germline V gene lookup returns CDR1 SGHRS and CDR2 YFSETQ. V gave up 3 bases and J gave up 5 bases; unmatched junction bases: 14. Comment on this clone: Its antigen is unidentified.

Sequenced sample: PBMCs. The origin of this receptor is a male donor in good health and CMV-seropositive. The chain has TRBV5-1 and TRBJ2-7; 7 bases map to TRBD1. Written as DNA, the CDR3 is TGCGCCAGCAGCTCTACCCCGGTGACAGGGAACAACGAGCAGTACTTC. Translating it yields CASSSTPVTGNNEQYF. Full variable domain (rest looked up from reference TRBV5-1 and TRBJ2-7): KAGVTQTPRYLIKTRGQQVTLSCSPISGHRSVSWYQQTPGQGLQFLFEYFSETQRNKGNFPGRFSGRQFSNSRSEMNVSTLELGDSALYLCASSSTPVTGNNEQYFGPGTRLTVT.